Below, 11 T cell receptor beta chains from the same sample are listed, as sequenced in a study of cytomegalovirus exposure and HLA in healthy donors. Both 60 Vbeta primers and 13 Jbeta primers went into the PCR. The repertoire was sequenced with immunoSEQ multiplex PCR; TCRdb's copy has only in-frame clones and lacks some. The sample has approximately 100,000 clones; more than 65% are singletons. The sample taken for sequencing was PBMCs. The receptors were gathered from a middle-aged man in good health and CMV-seropositive.

The chain joins TRBV5-4 to TRBJ2-2; 10 bases are shared with TRBD1. The CDR3 sequence is 16 residues long. The V segment lost 4 bases and the J segment 1 base; nucleotides outside the gene matches: 4. Germline CDR1 and CDR2: SGHNT and YYREEE (reference sequence). The CDR3 here is CASSTWDRGNTGELFF. CDR3 coding DNA: TGTGCCAGCAGCACGTGGGACAGGGGGAACACCGGGGAGCTGTTTTTT.

This clone has only a few counts. The chain uses TRBV11-1 and TRBJ2-1; D call uncertain. Trimming took 5 bases from V and 6 from J, leaving 11 bases between them. The germline gives CDR1 SGHAT, CDR2 FQDESV (reference sequence). The CDR3 consists of 13 residues. CDR3 DNA: TGTGCCAGCAGCATCCGTAGTCCCAATGAGCAGTTCTTC. Protein product: CASSIRSPNEQFF.

The rearrangement links TRBV5-1 to TRBJ2-1; 9 nucleotides align to TRBD1. Per germline, CDR1 SGHRS and CDR2 YFSETQ. Trimming took 4 bases from V and 8 from J; bases not matched to a gene: 1. CDR3 size: 12 residues. CDR3 amino acids: CASSRDRDEQFF. In DNA, the CDR3 is TGCGCCAGCAGCAGGGACAGGGATGAGCAGTTCTTC.

Remarks on this clone: One end of the junction fails to match germline, which may point to a read error. This chain connects TRBV7-7 to TRBJ2-5; a possible D gene is TRBD2 (7 bases). Per germline, CDR1 SSHAT and CDR2 FNYEAQ (reference sequence). CDR3 size: 15 residues. CDR3 nucleotides: TGTGCTAGCAGCTACACGGGGGGCCAACAAGAGACCCAGTACTTC. Protein sequence: CASSYTGGQQETQYF.

About this clone: Additional DNA sequences in this sample encode the identical CDR3. The rearrangement uses TRBV11-3 and TRBJ2-5, with TRBD1 matching over 10 bases. Losses at the gene ends were 5 bases for V and 5 bases for J; bases not matched to a gene: 5. The CDR3 length is 14 residues. Per the germline V gene, CDR1 is SGHNT and CDR2 is YENEEA. CDR3 DNA sequence: TGTGCCAGCAGCCCGGGACAGGGGTCGGAGACCCAGTACTTC. Translating it yields CASSPGQGSETQYF.

With respect to this clone: This likely traces to a read error, being one base from a far larger clone. The sample contains more than one DNA sequence encoding this CDR3. The genes are TRBV7-7 and TRBJ1-1; D is uncertain. The CDR3 contains 12 residues. The germline V gene has CDR1 SSHAT and CDR2 FNYEAQ (reference sequence). The CDR3 loop is CASSDFGTEAFF. For the CDR3, the DNA is TGTGCTAGCAGCGACTTTGGCACTGAAGCTTTCTTT.

The genes are TRBV27 and TRBJ1-2, with TRBD1 matching over 7 bases. Germline V lookup: CDR1 MNHEY, CDR2 SMNVEV (reference sequence). The CDR3 covers 15 residues. J lost 1 base, V lost 6 bases, and 8 bases had no gene match. In DNA, the CDR3 is TGTGCCAGCAGACGAGGGACAGCGGTTAACTATGGCTACACCTTC. It codes for CASRRGTAVNYGYTF.

The rearrangement uses TRBV5-6 and TRBJ2-3; no clear D. Germline CDR1 SGHDT, CDR2 YYEEEE. This CDR3 has 16 residues. V was clipped by 0 bases and J by 11 bases, with 22 bases between them. CDR3 nucleotides: TGTGCCAGCAGCTTGGTTTCGAGTAACTTCCGTACCCGGCAGTATTTT. This translates into CASSLVSSNFRTRQYF.

The chain is built from TRBV7-2 and TRBJ1-1; maybe TRBD1 (6 bases). V lost 7 bases and J 0 bases, leaving 18 bases between the germline ends. The CDR3 length is 16 residues. CDR1 and CDR2 (germline): SGHTA, FQGNSA. The DNA for the CDR3 is TGTGCCAGCACCAAACCCCAGACAGGCTTGAACACTGAAGCTTTCTTT. Residues: CASTKPQTGLNTEAFF.

The V gene is TRBV18, the J gene TRBJ2-2; D call uncertain. The germline CDR1 and CDR2 sequences are KGHSH and LQKENI. The CDR3 length is 15 residues. V was trimmed by 3 bases and J by 0 bases, leaving 8 bases between them. CDR3 coding DNA: TGTGCCAGCTCACCCGGTCTTGCGAACACCGGGGAGCTGTTTTTT. It yields the protein CASSPGLANTGELFF.

The CDR3 sequence is CACTGTGSYEQYF. In DNA form, the CDR3 reads TGTGCCTGCACCGGGACAGGCTCCTACGAGCAGTACTTC. The J gene is TRBJ2-7, the V gene TRBV6-1; 8 nucleotides agree with TRBD1. From germline, CDR1 is MNHNS and CDR2 SASEGT. V was clipped by 11 bases and J by 0 bases; unmatched bases: 6. This CDR3 has 13 residues.